Shown below are 20 T cell receptor beta chains from a single sample sequenced in a study of T cell clones after liver transplantation. The protocol was immunoSEQ multiplex PCR, while the TCRdb copy is restricted to in-frame clones and leaves out a portion. The sample records tens of thousands of clones, approximately 87% being singletons. Here the sequenced sample was CD8+ T cells from blood, taken 12 months after liver transplant. Receptors originate from a human patient who received a liver transplant. The graft donor may account for some of the T cells.

V and J are TRBV10-1 and TRBJ2-2; maybe TRBD2 (6 bases). The CDR3 totals 15 residues. Germline values: CDR1 WNHNN, CDR2 SYGVQD (reference sequence). Trimming shortened V by 3 bases and J by 4 bases, and 12 bases separated the two germline ends. Written as DNA, the CDR3 is TGCGCCAGCAGTGAAGGTAGCGGACTCACCGGGGAGCTGTTTTTT. It specifies CASSEGSGLTGELFF.

V is TRBV25-1 and J is TRBJ1-1, with D maybe TRBD1 (5 bases). This CDR3 is 16 amino acids long. Trimming shortened V by 2 bases and J by 1 base, and 14 bases separated the two germline ends. Germline assignment: CDR1 MGHDK and CDR2 SYGVNS. CDR3 DNA sequence: TGTGCCAGCAGTGAAGAGGAGGAGGGGACGAACACTGAAGCTTTCTTT. It encodes CASSEEEEGTNTEAFF.

This rearrangement joins TRBV9 to TRBJ2-1, with TRBD2 matching over 7 bases. The CDR3 length is 16 residues. V lost 0 bases, J lost 8 bases, and 11 bases stayed unmatched. Germline CDR1 is SGDLS and CDR2 is YYNGEE. The CDR3 bases are TGTGCCAGCAGCGTAGCGGCGGGAGTGGGTTGGGATGAGCAGTTCTTC. This codes for CASSVAAGVGWDEQFF.

The V and J genes are TRBV6-5 and TRBJ2-7; D possibly corresponds to TRBD2 (6 bases). This CDR3 is built from 12 residues. The V end was cut by 6 bases, the J end by 3 bases, with 9 bases between. Germline V gene sequence: CDR1 MNHEY, CDR2 SVGAGI. In nucleotides, the CDR3 is TGTGCCAGCAGCTTGGGGGGCTACGAGCAGTACTTC. Its translation is CASSLGGYEQYF.

The rearrangement uses TRBV29-1 and TRBJ1-2; 7 bases are a match to TRBD1. Germline-derived CDR1 and CDR2 are SQVTM and ANQGSEA. There are 11 residues in the CDR3. The CDR3 DNA reads TGCGGGTCAGGGACAGCCTATGGCTACACCTTC. As protein: CGSGTAYGYTF.

V is TRBV7-9 and J is TRBJ1-1; weak D call: TRBD1 (6 bases). The CDR3 loop spans 17 amino acids. Germline V gives CDR1 SEHNR, CDR2 FQNEAQ (reference sequence). V dropped 5 bases and J dropped 0 bases, with 19 bases sitting between them. The CDR3 DNA sequence: TGTGCCAGCAGCGAGTGGGACACCCGCTCCATGAACACTGAAGCTTTCTTT. Translating it yields CASSEWDTRSMNTEAFF.

The chain combines TRBV5-1 with TRBJ2-1; tentatively, D is TRBD2 (5 bases). This CDR3 has 12 residues. The V and J ends lost 9 bases and 7 bases respectively, with 14 bases between them. In germline, CDR1 is SGHRS, CDR2 YFSETQ. The CDR3 region has the DNA TGCGCCACCTGGGGTCCGGGGAATGAGCAGTTCTTC. Its protein product is CATWGPGNEQFF.

This chain joins TRBV7-6 and TRBJ2-7; the D is unclear. The length of the CDR3 is 13 residues. Germline CDR1 reads SGHVS; CDR2 reads FNYEAQ. V was cut by 2 bases and J by 6 bases, with 11 bases left in between. CDR3 coding DNA: TGTGCCAGCAGCTTAACCCAGAATGGCGAGCAGTACTTC. Its protein is CASSLTQNGEQYF.

The chain is built from TRBV19 and TRBJ1-1; D might be TRBD1 (6 bases). The CDR3 consists of 17 residues. V gave up 6 bases and J gave up 4 bases, with 24 bases separating them. Germline CDR1 LNHDA, CDR2 SQIVND (reference sequence). The CDR3 here is CASRPPDSEPAGTEAFF. For the CDR3, the DNA is TGTGCCAGTAGACCCCCGGACAGCGAACCCGCCGGCACTGAAGCTTTCTTT. The whole variable domain, remainder taken from reference TRBV19 and TRBJ1-1, is DGGITQSPKYLFRKEGQNVTLSCEQNLNHDAMYWYRQDPGQGLRLIYYSQIVNDFQKGDIAEGYSVSREKKESFPLTVTSAQKNPTAFYLCASRPPDSEPAGTEAFFGQGTRLTVV.

The chain carries TRBV6-5 and TRBJ2-7, with D perhaps matching TRBD1 or TRBD2 (5 bases each). CDR3 length equals 15 residues. In germline, CDR1 is MNHEY, CDR2 SVGAGI. V was shortened by 3 bases and J by 0 bases, with 12 bases between the two germline ends. This chain's CDR3 is CASSYSGTVSYEQYF. CDR3 bases: TGTGCCAGCAGTTATTCCGGGACGGTCTCCTACGAGCAGTACTTC.

The chain employs TRBV5-1 and TRBJ2-2; D unresolved. The V end was cut by 6 bases, the J end by 3 bases, with 9 bases between. The CDR3 covers 13 residues. Germline loops: CDR1 SGHRS, CDR2 YFSETQ. The CDR3 spells CASTPADTGELFF. The DNA for the CDR3 is TGCGCCAGCACCCCCGCAGACACCGGGGAGCTGTTTTTT.

The chain uses TRBV13 and TRBJ2-7; 12 nucleotides line up with TRBD2. The V gene's germline CDR1 is PRHDT and CDR2 FYEKMQ (reference sequence). J gave up 5 bases and V 4 bases, and 15 bases lay outside the gene matches. CDR3 size: 18 residues. The CDR3 nucleotides read TGTGCCAGCAGCTGGACTAGCGGGAACCCGAAACTTATTCACGAGCAGTACTTC. Its protein product is CASSWTSGNPKLIHEQYF.

The genes are TRBV6-5 and TRBJ1-2, with TRBD1 as a possible D gene (6 bases). CDR1 MNHEY and CDR2 SVGAGI come from the germline V gene. V was cut by 2 bases and J by 8 bases, with 15 bases left in between. The CDR3 covers 14 residues. The CDR3 loop is CASSYAAGADGYTF. In DNA, the CDR3 is TGTGCCAGCAGTTACGCCGCGGGGGCGGACGGCTACACCTTC.

The rearrangement links TRBV29-1 to TRBJ1-1; no firm D call. There are 14 residues in the CDR3. The germline V gene has CDR1 SQVTM and CDR2 ANQGSEA. With 5 bases removed from V and 5 bases from J, the gap between germline ends came to 18 bases. CDR3 DNA: TGCAGCGTTCCTAACGGGAGGGTATTGACTGAAGCTTTCTTT. Protein product: CSVPNGRVLTEAFF.

This clone was counted once. CDR3 protein: CASRLAGGNEQFF. CDR3 bases: TGTGCCAGCAGACTAGCGGGAGGGAATGAGCAGTTCTTC. The chain links TRBV27 to TRBJ2-1, with 13 bases that match TRBD2. Trimming at V came to 6 bases and at J to 7 bases, leaving 0 bases not matched to a gene. Germline V gives CDR1 MNHEY, CDR2 SMNVEV (reference sequence). The CDR3 extends over 13 amino acids.

The chain carries TRBV27 and TRBJ2-2; tentatively, D is TRBD2 (5 bases). Germline V gene data show CDR1 as MNHEY and CDR2 as SMNVEV (reference sequence). The CDR3 spans 13 residues. V was pared by 2 bases and J by 5 bases, with 6 bases between. The CDR3 here is CASSLPGTGELFF. The CDR3 nucleotides are TGTGCCAGCAGTTTACCGGGGACCGGGGAGCTGTTTTTT.

The chain couples TRBV4-1 to TRBJ2-1; D gene uncertain. There are 11 residues in the CDR3. The germline V gene encodes CDR1 MGHRA and CDR2 YSYEKL. The germline V and J ends were trimmed by 1 base and 8 bases, with 3 bases remaining between them. The chain's CDR3 is CASSQGHEQFF. DNA of the CDR3: TGCGCCAGCAGCCAAGGTCATGAGCAGTTCTTC.

The V and J genes are TRBV4-1 and TRBJ2-5; possibly TRBD2 for D (5 bases). V was cut by 4 bases and J by 4 bases, with 19 bases left in between. Per germline, CDR1 MGHRA and CDR2 YSYEKL. The length of the CDR3 is 16 residues. In nucleotides, the CDR3 is TGCGCCAGCAGCCCAACCCAAGCGGACCTAATAGAGACCCAGTACTTC. Amino acid sequence: CASSPTQADLIETQYF.

The rearrangement links TRBV9 to TRBJ2-2, with 10 bases identical to TRBD1. In germline, CDR1 is SGDLS, CDR2 YYNGEE. The CDR3 sequence is 16 residues long. V was clipped by 3 bases and J by 7 bases; unmatched bases: 9. CDR3 nucleotides: TGTGCCAGCAGCGACGACAGGGGGCTTTACATCGGGGAGCTGTTTTTT. It specifies CASSDDRGLYIGELFF.

J is TRBJ2-4 and V is TRBV4-1; no clear D. CDR1 and CDR2 from the germline V gene are MGHRA and YSYEKL. V shed 0 bases and J shed 8 bases, with 11 bases lying between them. The CDR3 runs to 14 residues. CDR3 sequence: CASSQDGVSDIQYF. The CDR3 DNA sequence: TGCGCCAGCAGCCAAGATGGGGTGTCAGACATTCAGTACTTC.